A single T cell receptor (beta chain) is shown here with its context. The clone's antigen remains unknown. No base-level quality is on record; no much larger clone is a single base apart. The library was obtained by the immunoSEQ multiplex PCR assay. Approximately 100,000 TCR templates per sample were assayed on the deep sequencing platform. Genomic DNA extracted from sorted T cells was used for TCRbeta CDR3 sequencing. On the study's bioinformatics: The R programming language was used for clonal analysis of TCRbeta CDR3 data. Comparing unstimulated samples against CFSE-low samples taken after the reaction was how alloreactive CD4+ and CD8+ clones were defined. By matching sequences to the repertoires of sorted unstimulated Treg and non-Treg cells, each alloreactive CD4+ clone was assigned a regulatory or non-regulatory origin. TCRdb carries this immuneACCESS record with in-frame sequences only. Its versions omit some clonotypes, under half of them owing to an unresolved V gene in the studies checked, with the rest unexplained. V, J and clone size were drawn from that table, and D and trimming were deduced from the DNA. In this sample the table shows some 100,000 clones, about nine tenths of which occur a single time. Around 12% of the sample lies in the top ten.

CDR1 and CDR2 (MDHEN, SYDVKM) derive from the germline V gene. Cut back by 3 bases and 8 bases, the V and J ends lie 10 bases apart. There are 12 amino acids in the CDR3, from cysteine to phenylalanine inclusive. Of the read, only the CDR3 DNA is kept; its 36 bases are in frame from base 1. TCRbeta CDR3 sequencing was performed on sorted unstimulated T cells and on proliferating T cells recovered from mixed lymphocyte reactions. Fresh whole blood from approximately 10 HLA-typed healthy donors was used to isolate PBMCs. Unstimulated CD4+ non-regulatory T cells were FACS-sorted to map the origin of alloreactive clones. The record originates from a study of siplizumab effects on memory and regulatory T cells (dated by TCRdb to between 2018 and 2021). General notes on the study: The study examined how the anti-CD2 antibody siplizumab affects alloreactive T-cell subsets in allogeneic mixed lymphocyte reactions built from human PBMCs.

General conclusions and limits of the study: Among mappable alloreactive CD4+ clones, the Treg-derived fraction averaged approximately 63% with siplizumab versus about 27% in control reactions. About 75-96% of proliferating CD4+ or CD8+ clones could not be given a naive or memory phenotype. Siplizumab significantly lowered the cumulative frequency of alloreactive sequences that could be traced to unstimulated CD4+ memory T cells. Compared with memory T cells, unstimulated naive T cells appeared more diverse, and naive cells seemed to make a substantial contribution to the alloresponse. Whether proliferating Tregs from siplizumab cultures were suppressive was not functionally confirmed. Sequences below about 10^-5 frequency were poorly captured, so only a minor fraction of alloreactive clones could be mapped to unstimulated subsets.

The receptor was derived from a human donor in good health. What was sequenced was non-Treg CD4+ T cells sorted from blood. What the cell subset or site label conveys for this sample: FACS-sorted unstimulated CD4+ non-regulatory T cells. The sequence joins TRBV28 to TRBJ1-2; TRBD1 could be the D gene, as 5 bases match. CDR3 loop: CASSLGPWGYTF. The nucleotide sequence is given as TGTGCCAGCAGTTTGGGACCGTGGGGCTACACCTTC.